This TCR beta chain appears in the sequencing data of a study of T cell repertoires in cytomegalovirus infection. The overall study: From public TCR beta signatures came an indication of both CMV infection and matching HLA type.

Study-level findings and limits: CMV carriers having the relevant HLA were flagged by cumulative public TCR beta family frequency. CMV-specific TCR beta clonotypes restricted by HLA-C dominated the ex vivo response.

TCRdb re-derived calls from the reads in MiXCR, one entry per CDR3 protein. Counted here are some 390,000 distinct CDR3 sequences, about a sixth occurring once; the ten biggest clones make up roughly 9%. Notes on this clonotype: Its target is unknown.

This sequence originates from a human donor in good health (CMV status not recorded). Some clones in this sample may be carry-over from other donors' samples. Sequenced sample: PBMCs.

The CDR3 nucleotides are TGTGCCAGCAGCTTAAATCCCACAGGGAGCTCCTACGAGCAGTACTTC. Translation gives CASSLNPTGSSYEQYF. The rearrangement uses TRBV11-2 and TRBJ2-7, with a weak D call TRBD1 (6 bases). The CDR3 runs 16 residues. Trimming took off 2 bases at V and 0 bases at J, with 14 bases between the two ends. Germline assignment: CDR1 SGHAT and CDR2 FQNNGV.